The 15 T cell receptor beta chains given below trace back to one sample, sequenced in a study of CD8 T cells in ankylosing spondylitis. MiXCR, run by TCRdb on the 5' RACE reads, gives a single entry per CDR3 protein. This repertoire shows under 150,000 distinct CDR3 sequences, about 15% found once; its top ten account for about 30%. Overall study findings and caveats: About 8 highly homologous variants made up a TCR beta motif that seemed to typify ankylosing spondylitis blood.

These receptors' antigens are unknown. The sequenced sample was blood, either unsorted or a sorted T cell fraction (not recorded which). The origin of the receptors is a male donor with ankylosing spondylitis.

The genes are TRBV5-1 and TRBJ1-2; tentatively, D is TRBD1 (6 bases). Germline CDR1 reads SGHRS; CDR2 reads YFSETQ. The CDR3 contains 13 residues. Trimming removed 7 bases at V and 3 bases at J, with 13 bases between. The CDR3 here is CASGPGGHYGYTF. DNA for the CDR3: TGCGCCAGCGGACCCGGGGGGCACTATGGCTACACCTTC.

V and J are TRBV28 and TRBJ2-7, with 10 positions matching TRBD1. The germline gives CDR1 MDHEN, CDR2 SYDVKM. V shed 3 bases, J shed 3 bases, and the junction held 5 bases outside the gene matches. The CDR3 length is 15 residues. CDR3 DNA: TGTGCCAGCAGTTTTAGGACAGGGGGAAGCTACGAGCAGTACTTC. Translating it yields CASSFRTGGSYEQYF.

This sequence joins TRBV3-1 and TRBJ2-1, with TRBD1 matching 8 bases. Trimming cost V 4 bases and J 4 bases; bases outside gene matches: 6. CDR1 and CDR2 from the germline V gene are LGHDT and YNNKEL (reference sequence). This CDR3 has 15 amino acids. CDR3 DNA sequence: TGTGCCAGCAGCCGCGGGACAGGAGGTTACAATGAGCAGTTCTTC. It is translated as CASSRGTGGYNEQFF.

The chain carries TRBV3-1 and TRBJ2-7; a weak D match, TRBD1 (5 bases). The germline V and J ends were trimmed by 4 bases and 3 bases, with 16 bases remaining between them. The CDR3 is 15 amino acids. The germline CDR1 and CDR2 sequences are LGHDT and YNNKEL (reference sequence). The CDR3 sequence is CASSPRRDSNYEQYF. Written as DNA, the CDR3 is TGTGCCAGCAGCCCCCGCCGAGACAGTAACTACGAGCAGTACTTC.

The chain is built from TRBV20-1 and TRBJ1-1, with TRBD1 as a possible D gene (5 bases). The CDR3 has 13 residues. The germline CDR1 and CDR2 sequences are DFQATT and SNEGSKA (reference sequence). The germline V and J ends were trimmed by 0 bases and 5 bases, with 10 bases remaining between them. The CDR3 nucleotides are TGCAGTGCTAGAGATGCGGGGGAAACTGAAGCTTTCTTT. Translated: CSARDAGETEAFF.

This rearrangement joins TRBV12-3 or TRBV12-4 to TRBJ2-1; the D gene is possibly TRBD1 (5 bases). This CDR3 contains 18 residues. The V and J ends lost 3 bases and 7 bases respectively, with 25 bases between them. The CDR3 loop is CASSFTSVGREKGNEQFF. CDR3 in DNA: TGTGCCAGCAGTTTCACATCGGTAGGCAGGGAAAAAGGTAATGAGCAGTTCTTC.

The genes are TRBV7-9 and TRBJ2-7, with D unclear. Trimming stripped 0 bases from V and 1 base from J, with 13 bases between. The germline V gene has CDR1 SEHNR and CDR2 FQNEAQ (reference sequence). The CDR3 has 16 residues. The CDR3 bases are TGTGCCAGCAGCTTAGCGCTCGCAGGCGAATCCTACGAGCAGTACTTC. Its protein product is CASSLALAGESYEQYF. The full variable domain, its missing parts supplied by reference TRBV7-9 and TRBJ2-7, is DTGVSQNPRHKITKRGQNVTFRCDPISEHNRLYWYRQTLGQGPEFLTYFQNEAQLEKSRLLSDRFSAERPKGSFSTLEIQRTEQGDSAMYLCASSLALAGESYEQYFGPGTRLTVT.

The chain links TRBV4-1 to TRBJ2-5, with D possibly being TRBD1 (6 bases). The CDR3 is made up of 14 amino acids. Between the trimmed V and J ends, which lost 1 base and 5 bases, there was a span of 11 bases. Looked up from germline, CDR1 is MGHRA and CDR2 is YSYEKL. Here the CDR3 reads CASSQGPRGETQYF. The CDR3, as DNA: TGCGCCAGCAGCCAAGGCCCCAGGGGCGAGACCCAGTACTTC.

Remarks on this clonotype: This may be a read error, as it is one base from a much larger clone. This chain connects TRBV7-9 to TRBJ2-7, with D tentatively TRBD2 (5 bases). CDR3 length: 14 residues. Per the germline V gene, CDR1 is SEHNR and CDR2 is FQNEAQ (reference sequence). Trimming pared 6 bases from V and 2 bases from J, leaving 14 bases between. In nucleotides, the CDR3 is TGTGCCAGCAGTTCCCTGGACTTAACCTACGAGCAGTACTTC. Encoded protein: CASSSLDLTYEQYF.

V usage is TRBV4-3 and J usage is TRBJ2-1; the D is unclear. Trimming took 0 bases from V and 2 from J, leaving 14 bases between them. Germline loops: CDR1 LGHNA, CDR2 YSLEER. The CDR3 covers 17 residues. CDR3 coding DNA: TGCGCCAGCAGCCAAGACTGGGCCGGTACCCCCTACAATGAGCAGTTCTTC. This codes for CASSQDWAGTPYNEQFF.

The CDR3 nucleotides read TGTGCCAGCAGATCGGGGACTAGCGGCTCCACAGATACGCAGTATTTT. This gives the protein CASRSGTSGSTDTQYF. J is TRBJ2-3 and V is TRBV27; 11 positions agree with TRBD2. Unmatched junction bases numbered 7, after V lost 6 bases and J lost 2 bases. Germline CDR1 MNHEY, CDR2 SMNVEV (reference sequence). The CDR3 is made up of 16 amino acids.

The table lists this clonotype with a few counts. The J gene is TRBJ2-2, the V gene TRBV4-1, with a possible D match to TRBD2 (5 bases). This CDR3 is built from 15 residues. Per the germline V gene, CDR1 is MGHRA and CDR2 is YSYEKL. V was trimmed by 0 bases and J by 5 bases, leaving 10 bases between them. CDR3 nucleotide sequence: TGCGCCAGCAGCCAAGAGTCAGCGGAGACCGGGGAGCTGTTTTTT. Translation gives CASSQESAETGELFF.

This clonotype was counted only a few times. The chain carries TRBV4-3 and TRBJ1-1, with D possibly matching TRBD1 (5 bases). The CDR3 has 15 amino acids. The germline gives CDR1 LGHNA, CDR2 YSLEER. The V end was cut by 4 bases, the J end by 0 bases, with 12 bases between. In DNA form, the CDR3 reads TGCGCCAGCAGCCTAACCTCGGGGGTGAACACTGAAGCTTTCTTT. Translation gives CASSLTSGVNTEAFF.

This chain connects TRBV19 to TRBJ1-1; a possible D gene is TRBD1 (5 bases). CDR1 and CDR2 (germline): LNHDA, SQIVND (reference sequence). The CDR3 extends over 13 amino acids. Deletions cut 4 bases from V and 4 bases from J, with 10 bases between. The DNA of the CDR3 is TGTGCCAGTAGTACAGGGTTGCGCACTGAAGCTTTCTTT. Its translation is CASSTGLRTEAFF.

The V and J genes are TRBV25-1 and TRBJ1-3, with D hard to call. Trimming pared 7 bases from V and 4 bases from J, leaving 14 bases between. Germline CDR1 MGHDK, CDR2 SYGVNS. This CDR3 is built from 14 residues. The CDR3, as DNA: TGTGCCAGCACGGACGTTTCCAGGGGAAACACCATATATTTT. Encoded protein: CASTDVSRGNTIYF. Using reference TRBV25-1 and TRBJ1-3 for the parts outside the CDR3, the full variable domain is EADIYQTPRYLVIGTGKKITLECSQTMGHDKMYWYQQDPGMELHLIHYSYGVNSTEKGDLSSESTVSRIRTEHFPLTLESARPSHTSQYLCASTDVSRGNTIYFGEGSWLTVV.